The entry that follows covers one T cell receptor beta chain sequence. Original handling: Using reference gene primer amplification, nucleated cell counts were estimated. The data were produced by immunoSEQ multiplex PCR, yet TCRdb's version contains in-frame clones alone and is incomplete. V and J calls and clone size are those listed in that table; D and trimming were worked out from the DNA. The table has a few hundred thousand clones, 85% to 90% seen once. V was clipped by 8 bases and J by 3 bases, with 8 bases between them. The CDR3 consists of 11 residues. The germline CDR1 and CDR2 sequences are LGHDT and YNNKEL (reference sequence). This record belongs to a study of blood T cell repertoires in COVID-19. Study-wide context: The United States, Italy and Spain supplied acute and convalescent COVID-19 samples.

Living in 24 US areas, the participants were between roughly 18 and 90 years of age. Participant-given clinical history determined each cohort assignment. V gene TRBV3-1 (or the pseudogene TRBV3-2) combines with J gene TRBJ2-7; the D is unclear. This TCR derives from a woman aged 60-75 years who had recovered from COVID-19. Sequencing used PBMCs or T cells enriched from blood (not recorded which). The CDR3 loop is CASASGYEQYF. The DNA for the CDR3 is TGTGCCAGCGCCTCCGGCTACGAGCAGTACTTC.